The present T cell receptor (beta chain) was sequenced within a study of T-cell reconstitution after alpha-beta-depleted transplantation in children. Unique molecular identifiers were used in preparing the TCRbeta library. TCRdb re-analysed the PCR reads in MiXCR, keeping a single row per CDR3 protein. Of roughly 100,000 distinct CDR3 sequences in the sample, approximately 8.4% are singletons; the top ten hold just under 7%. The CDR3 covers 13 residues. Germline assignment: CDR1 LGHDT and CDR2 YNNKEL (reference sequence). Trimming took off 2 bases at V and 2 bases at J, with 6 bases between the two ends. At least ten counts were recorded for this clonotype.

The material sequenced was PBMCs from the stem cell graft donor, taken from the stem cell graft. This clonotype originated in a human donor who donated a stem cell graft to a child with congenital amegakaryocytic thrombocytopenia. V usage is TRBV3-1 and J usage is TRBJ1-2; D is unclear. The CDR3 protein is CASSQPENYGYTF. The CDR3 region has the DNA TGTGCCAGCAGCCAACCGGAGAACTATGGCTACACCTTC.